Listed here are 7 T cell receptor beta chains from one sample, sequenced in a study of T cell changes during pregnancy in multiple sclerosis. Assay: immunoSEQ multiplex PCR; the TCRdb copy retains only in-frame clones and omits some. Of tens of thousands of clones listed, approximately 92% were seen once; the top ten hold around 0.7%. The sequencing here drew on peripheral blood, taken in the second trimester of pregnancy. Receptors were obtained from a female donor in good health, enrolled as a control in a pregnancy study.

The J gene is TRBJ1-3, the V gene TRBV11-2; unclear D gene. CDR1 and CDR2 from the germline V gene are SGHAT and FQNNGV. This CDR3 contains 15 residues. Trimming removed 2 bases at V and 0 bases at J, with 8 bases between. CDR3 residues: CASSLPTSSGNTIYF. CDR3 sequence (DNA): TGTGCCAGCAGCTTACCCACAAGCTCTGGAAACACCATATATTTT.

The V gene is TRBV11-3, the J gene TRBJ2-5; perhaps TRBD1 as D (5 bases). CDR3 length equals 15 residues. The V end was cut by 1 base, the J end by 1 base, with 10 bases between. Germline V lookup: CDR1 SGHNT, CDR2 YENEEA. The CDR3 bases are TGTGCCAGCAGCTTAGCAGGGTTACTCCAAGAGACCCAGTACTTC. This codes for CASSLAGLLQETQYF.

The chain combines TRBV19 with TRBJ1-5; 8 nucleotides line up with TRBD1. Trimming took 6 bases from V and 1 from J; bases not matched to a gene: 5. The V gene's germline CDR1 is LNHDA and CDR2 SQIVND (reference sequence). The CDR3 has 15 amino acids. This CDR3 reads CASRGTGGSNQPQHF. CDR3 DNA sequence: TGTGCCAGTAGAGGCACAGGGGGAAGCAATCAGCCCCAGCATTTT.

This clone was detected only a few times. The rearrangement joins TRBV2 to TRBJ1-1; D gene unclear. V was clipped by 3 bases and J by 0 bases, with 8 bases between them. There are 14 residues in the CDR3. Germline V lookup: CDR1 SNHLY, CDR2 FYNNEI. In DNA form, the CDR3 reads TGTGCCAGCAGTGAGGGCAGGATGAACACTGAAGCTTTCTTT. Translation gives CASSEGRMNTEAFF.

This clone was seen a single time. V gene TRBV5-1 combines with J gene TRBJ1-1; perhaps TRBD1 as D (5 bases). Trimming removed 4 bases at V and 4 bases at J, with 17 bases between. The CDR3 sequence is 15 residues long. Germline V gene sequence: CDR1 SGHRS, CDR2 YFSETQ. The CDR3 spells CASSRSSTETTEAFF. CDR3 bases: TGCGCCAGCAGCCGATCTTCGACAGAGACCACTGAAGCTTTCTTT.

This CDR3 is CASSLGDRGFNEKLFF. The CDR3 nucleotides are TGTGCCAGCAGCTTGGGGGACAGGGGCTTTAATGAAAAACTGTTTTTT. The chain has TRBV7-8 and TRBJ1-4; 10 nucleotides line up with TRBD1. The CDR3 loop spans 16 amino acids. Germline V CDR1 and CDR2: SGHVS, FQNEAQ. The trim removed 3 bases at V and 4 bases at J, leaving 5 bases unmatched.

The chain has TRBV6-1 and TRBJ2-7; D gene ambiguous. V dropped 2 bases and J dropped 4 bases, with 6 bases sitting between them. The length of the CDR3 is 12 residues. Germline CDR1 and CDR2: MNHNS and SASEGT. CDR3 residues: CASSEKAYEQYF. The CDR3 nucleotides read TGTGCCAGCAGTGAAAAAGCTTACGAGCAGTACTTC.